The clone carrying this T cell receptor (beta chain) has more than one count but fewer than ten. Its cognate antigen is unknown. Germline lookup yields CDR1 LGHNA and CDR2 YSLEER. The J segment lost 9 bases and the V segment lost 1 base, leaving 6 bases of the junction unmatched. The CDR3 spans 15 residues. These data come from a study of T cell responses to AZD1222 COVID-19 vaccine. Clones were sequenced by immunoSEQ multiplex PCR, and TCRdb holds only the in-frame ones, with some missing. The data contain about 180,000 clones, 88% of them seen just once; the ten biggest clones take up 0.4% to 0.5%. Study observations and caveats: The span of vaccine-associated CD4 TCRs extended across spike, with dominance at 160-218 and 743-854. Rises in breadth and depth of Spike-specific TCRs came after two AZD1222 doses. Baseline seropositivity characterized only six AZD1222 recipients. Reportedly, nearly half the spike-specific TCRs target unmutated variant regions.

This specimen consisted of peripheral blood, obtained on day 0 of AZD1222 vaccination. The clonotype was recovered from an adult in good health. The chain joins TRBV4-3 to TRBJ1-6; 7 nucleotides agree with TRBD1. In nucleotides, the CDR3 is TGCGCCAGCAGCCAAGGACAGGGTAGTACTTCACCCCTCCACTTT. Its protein product is CASSQGQGSTSPLHF.